This TCR beta chain emerged from a study of blood T cell repertoires in COVID-19. This CDR3 region has 19 residues. The ends lost 2 bases at V and 0 bases at J; junction bases unmatched: 7. Germline CDR1 and CDR2: SEHNR and FQNEAQ (reference sequence). Clones were sequenced by immunoSEQ multiplex PCR, and TCRdb holds only the in-frame ones, with some missing. The sample lists about 370,000 clones; 80% to 90% were seen once. Participants were placed into cohorts based on the clinical history they reported. Either two negative PCRs, clearance, or symptom resolution qualified Cohort 3 donors as recovered.

The source is a man aged 18 to 30 who had recovered from COVID-19. The rearrangement joins TRBV7-9 to TRBJ2-1, with 13 bases lining up with TRBD2. Material: PBMCs or T cells enriched from blood (not recorded which). CDR3 amino acids: CASSLPTSGGVDSYNEQFF. In DNA, the CDR3 is TGTGCCAGCAGCTTACCCACTAGCGGGGGGGTTGACTCCTACAATGAGCAGTTCTTC.